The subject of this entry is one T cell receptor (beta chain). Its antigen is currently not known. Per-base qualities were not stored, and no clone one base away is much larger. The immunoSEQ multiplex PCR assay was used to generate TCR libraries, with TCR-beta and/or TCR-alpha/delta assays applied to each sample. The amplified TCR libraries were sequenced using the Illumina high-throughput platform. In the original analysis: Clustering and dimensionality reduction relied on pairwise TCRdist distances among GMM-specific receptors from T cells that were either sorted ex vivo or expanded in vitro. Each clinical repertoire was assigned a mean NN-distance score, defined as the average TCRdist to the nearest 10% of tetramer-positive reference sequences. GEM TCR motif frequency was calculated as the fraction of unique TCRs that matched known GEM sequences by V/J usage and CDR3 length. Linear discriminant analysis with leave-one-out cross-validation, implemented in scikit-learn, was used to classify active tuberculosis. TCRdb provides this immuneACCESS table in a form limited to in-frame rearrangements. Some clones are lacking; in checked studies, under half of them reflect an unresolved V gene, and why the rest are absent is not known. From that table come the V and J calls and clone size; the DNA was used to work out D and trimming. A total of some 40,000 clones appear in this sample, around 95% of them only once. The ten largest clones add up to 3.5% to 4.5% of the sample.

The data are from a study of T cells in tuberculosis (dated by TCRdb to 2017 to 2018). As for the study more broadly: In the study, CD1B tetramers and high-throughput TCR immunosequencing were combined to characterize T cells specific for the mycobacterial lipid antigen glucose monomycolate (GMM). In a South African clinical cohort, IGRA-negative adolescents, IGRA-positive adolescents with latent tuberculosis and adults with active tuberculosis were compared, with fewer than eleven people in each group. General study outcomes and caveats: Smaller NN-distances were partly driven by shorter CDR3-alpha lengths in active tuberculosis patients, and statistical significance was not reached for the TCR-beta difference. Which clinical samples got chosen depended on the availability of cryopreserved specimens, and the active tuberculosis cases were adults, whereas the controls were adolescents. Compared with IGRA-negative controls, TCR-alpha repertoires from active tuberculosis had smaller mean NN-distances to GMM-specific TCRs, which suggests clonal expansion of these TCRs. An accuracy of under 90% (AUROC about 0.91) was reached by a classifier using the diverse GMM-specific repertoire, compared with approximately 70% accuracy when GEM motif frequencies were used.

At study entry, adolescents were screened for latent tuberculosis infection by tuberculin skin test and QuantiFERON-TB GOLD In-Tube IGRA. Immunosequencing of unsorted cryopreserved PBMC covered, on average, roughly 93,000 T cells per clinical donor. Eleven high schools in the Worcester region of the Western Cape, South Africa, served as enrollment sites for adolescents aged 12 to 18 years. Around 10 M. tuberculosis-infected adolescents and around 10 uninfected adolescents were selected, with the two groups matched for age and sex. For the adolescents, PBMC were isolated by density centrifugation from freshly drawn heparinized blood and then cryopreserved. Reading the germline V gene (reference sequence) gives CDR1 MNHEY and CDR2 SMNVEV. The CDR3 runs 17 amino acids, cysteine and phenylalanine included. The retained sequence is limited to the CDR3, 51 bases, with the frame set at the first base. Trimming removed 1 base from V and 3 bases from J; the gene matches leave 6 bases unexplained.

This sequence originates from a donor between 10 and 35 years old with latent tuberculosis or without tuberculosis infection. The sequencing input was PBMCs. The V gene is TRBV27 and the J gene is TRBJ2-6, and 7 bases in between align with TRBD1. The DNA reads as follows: TGTGCCAGCAGTTTATTGAAGGGGGCGCTTGGGGCCAACGTCCTGACTTTC. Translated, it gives CASSLLKGALGANVLTF.